The T cell receptor beta chain under discussion was sequenced for a study of blood T cells in healthy people across ages. Germline CDR1 is MNHNS and CDR2 is SASEGT. The CDR3 length is 15 residues. With a J-beta primer mix and a sample-barcoded 5' primer, a second PCR ran about 7 to 11 cycles. TCRdb called the 5' RACE reads again in MiXCR, with one record for every CDR3 protein. This table holds approximately 780,000 distinct CDR3 sequences, roughly 26% found once. This sample was shared with a second study, whose subject was T cells of mothers and their children.

Sequencing used blood. The sequence was obtained from a boy between 10 and 17 years old in good health. The chain joins TRBV6-1 to TRBJ2-5, with 9 bases aligning to TRBD1. The better agreement between TRBJ2-1 and the DNA end casts doubt on the J call. CDR3 nucleotide sequence: TGTGCCAGCAACAAGCCGGGACAGGGTGGCAATGAGCAGTTCTTC. It encodes CASNKPGQGGNEQFF.